This TCR beta chain is from a study of beta chain features in type 1 diabetes. Looked up from germline, CDR1 is MNHNS and CDR2 is SASEGT. The V end was cut by 6 bases, the J end by 2 bases, with 3 bases between. The CDR3 contains 11 residues. This clone was detected only a few times. This clone may be a read error of a much larger clone one base away. Expressed TCRB transcripts were sequenced, since all the RNA that had been isolated was reverse transcribed. The table came from immunoSEQ multiplex PCR; TCRdb's copy has only in-frame clones and leaves some out. The data show 350,000 to 450,000 clones, roughly 13% seen once.

This chain connects TRBV6-1 to TRBJ2-3; D not resolved. Sequencing was done on a sample of naive CD4+ T cells from blood. The receptor was isolated from a man between 25 and 39 years old in good health. In DNA form, the CDR3 reads TGTGCCAGCAGCCACACAGATACGCAGTATTTT. Protein: CASSHTDTQYF.